The clone carrying this TCR beta chain was recorded once. Its antigen is still unknown. The sample comes from a study of blood T cells in healthy people across ages. In each sample, at least 6.5 million PBMCs were isolated. A sample-barcoded 5' primer and a J-beta primer mix were used in a second PCR of roughly 7 to 12 cycles. Using its own MiXCR run on the 5' RACE reads, TCRdb lists one record per CDR3 protein. The table shows over 1,200,000 distinct CDR3 sequences, with roughly 59% occurring only once. V lost 4 bases to trimming and J lost 2 bases; unmatched junction nucleotides: 5. This CDR3 is 15 amino acids long. Germline V gives CDR1 MNHNY, CDR2 SVGAGI (reference sequence). Study results and caveats: TCR beta diversity was tightly associated with the proportion of naive T cells.

Sequencing was done on a sample of blood. This sequence was found in a man aged 18 to 29 in good health. This rearrangement joins TRBV6-6 to TRBJ2-5; 9 nucleotides line up with TRBD1. The CDR3 protein is CASSSGTGPQETQYF. As DNA, the CDR3 is TGTGCCAGCAGTTCCGGGACAGGGCCTCAAGAGACCCAGTACTTC.